This T cell receptor beta chain was captured by sequencing in a study of shared clonotypes between healthy human individuals. Measured with immunoSEQ multiplex PCR; TCRdb has only the in-frame clones, and not every one. Of millions of clones in the sample, more than 85% were seen once. CD8 cells classed as naive were CD45RO-negative and positively selected for CCR7, excluding terminally differentiated effector memory CD45RA+ cells. Germline V gene sequence: CDR1 SGHDN, CDR2 FVKESK. The CDR3 is 17 residues long. The germline V and J ends were trimmed by 3 bases and 0 bases, with 18 bases remaining between them.

The sequence derives from a man aged 18-30 years in good health. Some clones in this sample may be carry-over from other donors' samples. This chain joins TRBV14 and TRBJ2-7; no clear D. Sequenced input: naive CD8+ T cells from PBMCs. The CDR3, as DNA: TGTGCCAGCAGCCAGGATAGGACCCCGCTGCACTCCTACGAGCAGTACTTC. As protein: CASSQDRTPLHSYEQYF.